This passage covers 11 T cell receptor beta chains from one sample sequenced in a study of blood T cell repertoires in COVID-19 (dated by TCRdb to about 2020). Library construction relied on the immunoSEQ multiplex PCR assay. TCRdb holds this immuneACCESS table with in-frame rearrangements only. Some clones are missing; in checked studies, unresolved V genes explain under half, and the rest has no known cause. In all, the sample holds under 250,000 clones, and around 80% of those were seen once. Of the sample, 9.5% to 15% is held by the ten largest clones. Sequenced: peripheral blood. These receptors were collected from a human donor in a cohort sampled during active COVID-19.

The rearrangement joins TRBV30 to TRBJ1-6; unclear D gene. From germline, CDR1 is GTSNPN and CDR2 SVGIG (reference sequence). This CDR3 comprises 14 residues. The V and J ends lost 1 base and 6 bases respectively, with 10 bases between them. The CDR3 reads CAWSGFVGNSPLHF. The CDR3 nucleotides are TGTGCCTGGAGTGGGTTTGTCGGTAATTCACCCCTCCACTTT.

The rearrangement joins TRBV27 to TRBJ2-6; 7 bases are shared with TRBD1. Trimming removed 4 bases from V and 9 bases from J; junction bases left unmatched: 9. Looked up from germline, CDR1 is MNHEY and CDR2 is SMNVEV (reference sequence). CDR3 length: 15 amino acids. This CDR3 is CASSSKGAGGNVLTF. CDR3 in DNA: TGTGCCAGCAGTTCCAAGGGGGCGGGTGGCAACGTCCTGACTTTC.

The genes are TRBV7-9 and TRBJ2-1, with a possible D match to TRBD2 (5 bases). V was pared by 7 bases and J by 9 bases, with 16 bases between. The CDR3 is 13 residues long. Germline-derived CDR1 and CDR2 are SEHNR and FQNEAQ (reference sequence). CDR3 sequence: CASTLRSGSEQFF. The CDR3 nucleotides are TGTGCCAGCACCCTTCGAAGCGGCAGTGAGCAGTTCTTC.

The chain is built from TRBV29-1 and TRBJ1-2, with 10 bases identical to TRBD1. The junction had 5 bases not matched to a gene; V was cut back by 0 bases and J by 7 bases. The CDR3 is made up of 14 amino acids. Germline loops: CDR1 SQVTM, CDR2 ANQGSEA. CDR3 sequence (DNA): TGCAGCGTTGAAGATCTTTGGACAGGGGGTGGCTACACCTTC. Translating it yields CSVEDLWTGGGYTF.

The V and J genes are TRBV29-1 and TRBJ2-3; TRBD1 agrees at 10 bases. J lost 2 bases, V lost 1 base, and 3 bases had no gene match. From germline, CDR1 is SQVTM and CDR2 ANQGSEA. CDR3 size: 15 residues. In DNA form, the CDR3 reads TGCAGCGTTGAAGCGGGACAGGGGATCACAGATACGCAGTATTTT. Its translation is CSVEAGQGITDTQYF.

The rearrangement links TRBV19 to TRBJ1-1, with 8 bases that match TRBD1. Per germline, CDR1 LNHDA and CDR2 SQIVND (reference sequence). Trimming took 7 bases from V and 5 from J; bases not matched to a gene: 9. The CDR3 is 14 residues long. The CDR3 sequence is CASTLDRAATEAFF. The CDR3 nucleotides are TGTGCCAGTACCCTGGACAGGGCGGCTACTGAAGCTTTCTTT.

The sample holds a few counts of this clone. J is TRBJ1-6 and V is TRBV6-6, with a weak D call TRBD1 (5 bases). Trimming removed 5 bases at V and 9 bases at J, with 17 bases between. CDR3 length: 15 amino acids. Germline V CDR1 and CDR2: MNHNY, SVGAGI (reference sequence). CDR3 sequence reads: CASSPSKGVGSPLHF. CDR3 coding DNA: TGTGCCAGCAGTCCCTCAAAAGGGGTTGGTTCACCCCTCCACTTT.

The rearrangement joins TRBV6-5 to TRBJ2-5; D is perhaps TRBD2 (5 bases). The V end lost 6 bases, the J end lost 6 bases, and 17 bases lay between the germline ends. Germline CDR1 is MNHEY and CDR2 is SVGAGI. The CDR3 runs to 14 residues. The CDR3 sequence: CASRFGLEGQTQYF. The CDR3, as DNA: TGTGCCAGCAGGTTCGGACTGGAAGGCCAGACCCAGTACTTC.

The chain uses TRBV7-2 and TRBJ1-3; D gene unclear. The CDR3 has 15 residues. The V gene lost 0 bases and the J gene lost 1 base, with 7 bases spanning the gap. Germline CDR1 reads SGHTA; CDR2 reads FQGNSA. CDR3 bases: TGTGCCAGCAGCTTAGCGCGGGGATCTGGAAACACCATATATTTT. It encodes CASSLARGSGNTIYF.

In nucleotides, the CDR3 is TGCGCCAGCAGCTTGCGGGGGACCGCCTACGAGCAGTACTTC. It codes for CASSLRGTAYEQYF. The chain links TRBV5-1 to TRBJ2-7, with D possibly TRBD2 on 6 matching bases. Trimming removed 1 base at V and 2 bases at J, with 10 bases between. CDR3 length: 14 residues. Per the germline V gene, CDR1 is SGHRS and CDR2 is YFSETQ.

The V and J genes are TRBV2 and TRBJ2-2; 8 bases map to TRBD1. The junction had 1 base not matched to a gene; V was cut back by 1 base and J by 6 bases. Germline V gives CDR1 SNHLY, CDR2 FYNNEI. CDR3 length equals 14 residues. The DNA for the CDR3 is TGTGCCAGCAGTGAAGTCAGGGGGCCCGGGGAGCTGTTTTTT. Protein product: CASSEVRGPGELFF.